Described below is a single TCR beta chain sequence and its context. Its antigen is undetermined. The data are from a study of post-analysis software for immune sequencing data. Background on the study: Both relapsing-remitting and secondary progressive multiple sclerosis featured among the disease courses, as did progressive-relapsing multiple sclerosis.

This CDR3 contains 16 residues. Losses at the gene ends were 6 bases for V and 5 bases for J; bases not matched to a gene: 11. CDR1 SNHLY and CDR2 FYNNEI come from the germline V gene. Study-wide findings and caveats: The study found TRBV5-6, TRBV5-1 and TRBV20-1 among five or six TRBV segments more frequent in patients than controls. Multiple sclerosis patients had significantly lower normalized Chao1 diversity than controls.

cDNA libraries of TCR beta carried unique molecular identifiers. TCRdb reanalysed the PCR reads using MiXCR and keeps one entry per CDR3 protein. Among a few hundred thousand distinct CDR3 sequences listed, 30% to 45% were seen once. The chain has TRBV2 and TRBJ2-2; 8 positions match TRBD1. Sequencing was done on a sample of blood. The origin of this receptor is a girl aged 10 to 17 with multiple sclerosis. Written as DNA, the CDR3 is TGTGCCAGCAGGGAACTCAGGGGGCGCGGAACCGGGGAGCTGTTTTTT. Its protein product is CASRELRGRGTGELFF.